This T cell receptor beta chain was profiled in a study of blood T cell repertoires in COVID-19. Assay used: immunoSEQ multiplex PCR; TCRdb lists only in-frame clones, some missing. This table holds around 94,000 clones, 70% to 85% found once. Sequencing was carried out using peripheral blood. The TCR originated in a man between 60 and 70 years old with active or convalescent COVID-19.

Here the CDR3 DNA reads TGCGCCAGCAGCTTGGGGGGAGGGCCGGATGAGCAGTTCTTC. Translating gives CASSLGGGPDEQFF. The rearrangement links TRBV5-1 to TRBJ2-1; 7 nucleotides align to TRBD2. CDR1 and CDR2 (germline): SGHRS, YFSETQ. V lost 0 bases to trimming and J lost 8 bases; unmatched junction nucleotides: 5. CDR3 size: 14 residues.